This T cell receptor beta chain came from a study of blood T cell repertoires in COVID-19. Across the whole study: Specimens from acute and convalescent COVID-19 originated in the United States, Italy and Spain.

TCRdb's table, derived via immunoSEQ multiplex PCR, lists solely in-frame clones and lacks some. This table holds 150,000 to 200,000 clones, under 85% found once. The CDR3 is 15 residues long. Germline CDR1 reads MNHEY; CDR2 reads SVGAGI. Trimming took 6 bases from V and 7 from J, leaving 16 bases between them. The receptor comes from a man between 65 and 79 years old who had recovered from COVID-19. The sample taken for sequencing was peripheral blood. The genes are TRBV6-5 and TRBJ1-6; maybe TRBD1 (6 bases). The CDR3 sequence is CASSSSQGLNSPLHF. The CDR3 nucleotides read TGTGCCAGCAGCTCTAGCCAGGGGCTCAATTCACCCCTCCACTTT.